This T cell receptor beta chain was sequenced in a study of T cell responses to AZD1222 COVID-19 vaccine. General study points: Donors were largely white British and mainly female; clonal diversity was possibly underestimated. CD4 TCRs covered the whole spike, strongest at regions 160-218 and 743-854.

Comments on this clone: Its antigen is unidentified.

The CDR3 has 14 residues. Trimming cost V 4 bases and J 1 base; bases outside gene matches: 0. Germline V CDR1 and CDR2: ENHRY, SYGVKD. Profiling relied on immunoSEQ multiplex PCR, and the TCRdb table lists in-frame clones only, not all of them. The table lists some 140,000 clones, roughly nine tenths of them singletons. The TCR comes from an adult in good health. Sequencing used peripheral blood, obtained on day 0 of AZD1222 vaccination. This chain links TRBV10-3 with TRBJ2-3, with 9 nucleotides matching TRBD2. The CDR3 sequence: CAISGGGGTDTQYF. In DNA form, the CDR3 reads TGTGCCATCAGTGGCGGGGGGGGCACAGATACGCAGTATTTT.